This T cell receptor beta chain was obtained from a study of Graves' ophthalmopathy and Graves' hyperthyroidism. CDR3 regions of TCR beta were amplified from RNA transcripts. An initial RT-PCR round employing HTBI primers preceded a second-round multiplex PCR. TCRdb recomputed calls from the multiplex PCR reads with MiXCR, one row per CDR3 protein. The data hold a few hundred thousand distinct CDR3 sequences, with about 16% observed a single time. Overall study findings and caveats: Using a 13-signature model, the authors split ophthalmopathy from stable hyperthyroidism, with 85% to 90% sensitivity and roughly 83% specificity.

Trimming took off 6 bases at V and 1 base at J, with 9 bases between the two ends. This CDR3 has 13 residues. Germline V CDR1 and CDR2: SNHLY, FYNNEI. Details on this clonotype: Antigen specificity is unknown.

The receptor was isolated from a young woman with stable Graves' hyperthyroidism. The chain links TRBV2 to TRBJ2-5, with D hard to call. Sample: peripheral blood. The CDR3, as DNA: TGTGCCAGCAGGGCTTCTTTCCAAGAGACCCAGTACTTC. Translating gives CASRASFQETQYF.